This T cell receptor (beta chain) comes out of a study of shared clonotypes between healthy human individuals. Produced via immunoSEQ multiplex PCR; TCRdb's table is partial and in-frame only. This sample carries 1.4 million or so clones, 98% to 99% of them seen once, and the ten largest clones take 0.3% to 0.45%. Specimen: naive CD4+ T cells sorted from blood. Subset of the sample: CD45RA+ positively selected. The receptor comes from a man between 25 and 39 years old in good health.

The CDR3 sequence: CASSQDPTDYEQYF. DNA of the CDR3: TGCGCCAGCAGCCAAGATCCGACAGACTACGAGCAGTACTTC. The chain employs TRBV4-1 and TRBJ2-7; TRBD1 is a possible D gene (5 bases). The CDR3 totals 14 residues. The germline CDR1 and CDR2 sequences are MGHRA and YSYEKL. Trimming pared 0 bases from V and 3 bases from J, leaving 9 bases between.